The entry below describes one T cell receptor beta chain. TCRdb keeps only in-frame clones here, not all; method: immunoSEQ multiplex PCR. The sample has approximately 140,000 clones, under 95% seen once. The sample originates from a study of cytotoxic CD8 clonotypes in ibrutinib-treated CLL. The origin of this receptor is a human donor with chronic lymphocytic leukemia. Sequenced here: PBMCs, sampled after 12 months of ibrutinib treatment.

The chain's CDR3 is CASSLTASGLTSREQFF. For the CDR3, the DNA is TGTGCCAGCAGCTTAACGGCTAGCGGCCTTACTTCGCGGGAGCAGTTCTTC. V gene TRBV7-3 combines with J gene TRBJ2-1; 7 bases match TRBD2. The CDR3 is 17 residues long. Per the germline V gene, CDR1 is SGHTA and CDR2 is FQGTGA. The J segment lost 10 bases and the V segment lost 0 bases, leaving 15 bases of the junction unmatched.